This T cell receptor beta chain originates from a study of regulatory T cells in long-lasting Graves disease. Study-level points and caveats: Among samples with persistent disease, TRBV28, TRBJ1-2 and TRBJ2-5 were favored. With a small sample size, accuracy may have been reduced. The number of shared public clonotypes was higher in persistent patients (more than 2,500) than new patients (966).

CDR3-region Arm-PCR and iRepertoire HTBI primers produced the TCR beta libraries. TCRdb re-called the multiplex PCR reads through MiXCR, storing one row per CDR3 protein. The sample comprises around 500,000 distinct CDR3 sequences, more than 15% of which are singletons, and around 25% rests with the top ten. The CDR3 consists of 12 residues. The V end lost 0 bases, the J end lost 6 bases, and 9 bases lay between the germline ends. CDR1 and CDR2 from the germline V gene are GTSNPN and SVGIG (reference sequence). This clonotype was counted only a few times. The antigen is not known. Time point indicated: newly diagnosed GD, antithyroid drugs for less than 3 months. After RNA was extracted from PBMCs, the TCR library was made from it. These same data were also listed under a study on T cells in Graves' hyperthyroidism and ophthalmopathy. In that study: Clinical symptoms, serum thyroxine and TRAb, thyroid ultrasound and orbital computed tomography were used for the diagnoses.

The clonotype was recovered from a woman aged 40 to 65 with Graves disease. The genes are TRBV30 and TRBJ2-7; the D gene is possibly TRBD1 (5 bases). The source was peripheral blood mononuclear cells (PBMCs), collected at new diagnosis, from a patient treated with antithyroid drugs. The CDR3 DNA follows: TGTGCCTGGAGTGTACAGGTAGGCGAGCAGTACTTC. This translates into CAWSVQVGEQYF.